This T cell receptor beta chain was sequenced during a study of blood T cell repertoires in COVID-19 (dated by TCRdb to 2018 to 2020). Describing the broader study: Samples covering the acute and convalescent phases of COVID-19 were provided by collaborators in the United States, Italy and Spain. The material from the prospective study consisted of cDNA or gDNA derived from T cells, B-cell-depleted T cells, or PBMCs. Subjects who had been exposed to COVID-19, were actively infected with it, or had recovered from it provided the deeply sampled blood TCRbeta repertoires that made up the dataset. The repertoires were released in a freely available public database meant as a resource for research on the immune response to SARS-CoV-2. Samples were obtained from the ongoing ImmuneRACE study (first 160 participants) and from 1,254 subjects provided by 6 global collaborators. A de-identified subject ID, COVID-19 status, age in years and sex were almost always included in the sample metadata. Where available, HLA class I and class II types were obtained from metadata supplied by the sample provider rather than from assay-based typing.

As to this clone: It has no known antigen specificity. Base qualities are not provided; no much larger clone lies one nucleotide away.

Collaborating institutions collected whole blood in K2EDTA tubes following their own protocols. For TCRbeta analysis, collaborators shipped samples in one of three forms: frozen whole blood, isolated PBMCs, or DNA extracted from either of those sample types. The cysteine opens and the phenylalanine closes a CDR3 of 14 amino acids. Only the CDR3 DNA is retained, 42 bases long and in frame from the first base. CDR1 SGHRS and CDR2 YFSETQ were looked up in the germline V gene. Cut back by 1 base and 2 bases, the V and J ends lie 9 bases apart. TCRbeta CDR3 regions were amplified from genomic DNA using the immunoSEQ Assay, a bias-controlled multiplex PCR. In the paper's pipeline: The number of nucleated cells in each sample was estimated from the amplification of reference gene primers within the assay. Sequence reads were collapsed and filtered to measure the absolute abundance of every unique TCRbeta CDR3 rearrangement. For each sample, productive Simpson clonality was calculated as the square root of Simpson's diversity index over productive rearrangements. In its TCRdb copy, this immuneACCESS table keeps in-frame sequences only and misses some clones. Where compared with another copy, unresolved V genes explain less than half of these, and the others have no known cause. That table gives V, J and clone size, and the DNA gave D and trimming. The sample table records 140,000 or so clones; more than 80% of these occur just once. The leading ten clones occupy around 4.8% of the sample.

Results the study describes overall, beyond this receptor: How much clinical and demographic metadata was included differed by source and by participant, and the metadata was provided uncurated.

Recombination joined TRBV5-1 with TRBJ2-5; TRBD1 is perhaps the D gene, given 5 matching bases. Sequencing input: peripheral blood. This TCR was recovered from a human donor in a cohort sampled during active COVID-19. The CDR3 here reads CASSLTAGQETQYF. The sequenced DNA is TGCGCCAGCAGCTTGACTGCAGGGCAAGAGACCCAGTACTTC.